The rows below give T cell receptor beta chains drawn from one sample of a study of cytomegalovirus exposure and HLA in healthy donors. Here immunoSEQ multiplex PCR was the method, and the copy in TCRdb shows in-frame clones only, minus some. The sample consists of 140,000 to 150,000 clones, 60% to 85% of them appearing once. The specimen sequenced was PBMCs. The receptor source for this set is a man between 25 and 39 years old in good health and CMV-seronegative. Both conserved end residues are part of each CDR3. Each record gives: V gene, CDR3 length, clone size, D gene, J gene, CDR3 DNA, CDR3 protein. D genes are given only for firm matches. Clone size, where shown, is once, few, many, or a class for clones that have expanded.

>TRBV30|14|.|.|TRBJ1-4
TGTGCCTGGAGTGTAATAGGGGGTGATGAAAAACTGTTTTTT
CAWSVIGGDEKLFF
>TRBV27|18|.|TRBD1|TRBJ1-5
TGTGCCAGCAGCCTAACATACAGGGGACAAACCTCTTTTCAGCCCCAGCATTTT
CASSLTYRGQTSFQPQHF
>TRBV27|13|.|TRBD1|TRBJ2-7
TGTGCCAGCAGGGGGACAGGTAACTACGAGCAGTACTTC
CASRGTGNYEQYF
>TRBV28|13|.|TRBD1|TRBJ1-2
TGTGCCAGCAGCACAGGGGGCGGCTATGGCTACACCTTC
CASSTGGGYGYTF
>TRBV7-8|15|.|TRBD2|TRBJ2-1
TGTGCCAGCAGCCCCAGGACTAGCGGGTGGGATGAGCAGTTCTTC
CASSPRTSGWDEQFF
>TRBV6-5|11|.|.|TRBJ2-3
TGTGCCAGCAGTCACACAGATACGCAGTATTTT
CASSHTDTQYF
>TRBV10-2|16|.|TRBD2|TRBJ2-3
TGCGCCAGCAGTGAGGGGGTAGCGGGAAGCACAGATACGCAGTATTTT
CASSEGVAGSTDTQYF
>TRBV11-2|12|.|.|TRBJ2-3
TGTGCCAGCAGCCCTTTGACTCATACGCAGTATTTT
CASSPLTHTQYF
>TRBV10-3|17|.|TRBD2|TRBJ2-1
TGTGCCATCAGTCAGGAGCGGGGCGGGAGGGTTTGGAATGAGCAGTTCTTC
CAISQERGGRVWNEQFF
>TRBV11-2|16|few|TRBD1|TRBJ1-5
TGTGCCAGCAGCTTCCTGGACAGGGAAAACAATCAGCCCCAGCATTTT
CASSFLDRENNQPQHF
>TRBV6-6|15|few|.|TRBJ2-7
TGTGCCAGCAGTTACTCCGGGGGAGAGGGCTACGAGCAGTACTTC
CASSYSGGEGYEQYF
>TRBV9|13|.|.|TRBJ1-4
TGTGCCAGCAGCCTAGGGCTTAATGAAAAACTGTTTTTT
CASSLGLNEKLFF
>TRBV5-1|16|.|.|TRBJ1-2
TGCGCCAGCAGCTTGAATTCCCGACGGGAAAACTATGGCTACACCTTC
CASSLNSRRENYGYTF
>TRBV4-1|13|few|.|TRBJ1-1
TGCGCCAGCAGCCCCGGTACGGGGGCTGAAGCTTTCTTT
CASSPGTGAEAFF
>TRBV10-2|14|.|.|TRBJ1-1
TGCGCCAGCAGTGAGTCGACAGAGAACACTGAAGCTTTCTTT
CASSESTENTEAFF
>TRBV27|17|few|.|TRBJ2-1
TGTGCCAGCAGTCTATACCTGACAGCCGCAGCCTACAATGAGCAGTTCTTC
CASSLYLTAAAYNEQFF
>TRBV5-1|19|.|.|TRBJ2-6
TGCGCCAGCAGCTTGGAGTTGACTACGCAAGACTCTGGGGCCAACGTCCTGACTTTC
CASSLELTTQDSGANVLTF
>TRBV10-3|13|.|.|TRBJ1-2
TGTGCCATCAGTGAGAATAAGGGGGATGGCTACACCTTC
CAISENKGDGYTF
>TRBV18|13|.|.|TRBJ2-7
TGTGCCAGCTCACTAGGGACTGCGGACGAGCAGTACTTC
CASSLGTADEQYF
>TRBV5-4|14|once|.|TRBJ2-5
TGTGCCAGCAGCTTGGGGCGGTTGGAAGAGACCCAGTACTTC
CASSLGRLEETQYF
>TRBV5-1|15|.|.|TRBJ1-3
TGCGCCAGCAGCTCGCGCAGGGGTGGTGGAAACACCATATATTTT
CASSSRRGGGNTIYF
>TRBV30|14|.|TRBD1|TRBJ1-2
TGTGCCTGGAGTACGCACAGGGGATCTGATGGCTACACCTTC
CAWSTHRGSDGYTF
>TRBV5-1|14|.|.|TRBJ1-2
TGCGCCAGCAGCTTGGATCAGGGCCACTATGGCTACACCTTC
CASSLDQGHYGYTF
>TRBV5-6|16|.|.|TRBJ1-5
TGTGCCAGCAGCCGTGGTGGACGGCGGACTCATCAGCCCCAGCATTTT
CASSRGGRRTHQPQHF
>TRBV28|13|.|.|TRBJ2-5
TGTGCCAGCAGTTTAAAGGGGCAAGAGACCCAGTACTTC
CASSLKGQETQYF
>TRBV16|13|.|.|TRBJ1-2
TGTGCCAGCAGCCAATCTCCTCGGTATGGCTACACCTTC
CASSQSPRYGYTF
>TRBV7-2|14|.|TRBD1|TRBJ2-7
TGTGCCAGCAGCTTAGGGGACAGGGGCTACGAGCAGTACTTC
CASSLGDRGYEQYF
>TRBV6-5|15|.|.|TRBJ1-4
TGTGCCAGCAGCAGGGGACACCCAGGGAATGAAAAACTGTTTTTT
CASSRGHPGNEKLFF
>TRBV30|14|.|.|TRBJ1-1
TGTGCCTGGACTCCAGGCCATTCGAACACTGAAGCTTTCTTT
CAWTPGHSNTEAFF
>TRBV7-8|13|.|.|TRBJ1-1
TGTGCCAGCAGCCCACAGGGCGCCACTGAAGCTTTCTTT
CASSPQGATEAFF
>TRBV28|15|.|.|TRBJ1-3
TGTGCCAGCAGCTTCCTGGGACAAGCTGGAAACACCATATATTTT
CASSFLGQAGNTIYF
>TRBV2|14|.|.|TRBJ1-4
TGTGCCAGCAGTGAAGATGGGCCCGGCTCAGGACTGTTTTTT
CASSEDGPGSGLFF
>TRBV18|12|.|.|TRBJ1-1
TGTGCCAGCTCACTCGGGAACACTGAAGCTTTCTTT
CASSLGNTEAFF
>TRBV19|16|.|TRBD2|TRBJ2-7
TGTGCCAGTAGTAGCCTGACTAGCGGGAGAGTCGACGAGCAGTACTTC
CASSSLTSGRVDEQYF
>TRBV6-1|15|.|TRBD1|TRBJ2-5
TGTGCCAGCAGATCGACAGGGAGCTCGGGAGAGACCCAGTACTTC
CASRSTGSSGETQYF
>TRBV7-9|15|few|.|TRBJ1-2
TGTGCCAGCACCCGAGGGGGGGAGGATAACTATGGCTACACCTTC
CASTRGGEDNYGYTF
>TRBV5-1|18|.|.|TRBJ2-3
TGCGCCAGCAGCTTGGCCTCCAATGTCTTAGAAGGGGCAGATACGCAGTATTTT
CASSLASNVLEGADTQYF
>TRBV30|13|.|.|TRBJ2-6
TGTGCCAGCAGGGTGGCTGGGGCCAACGGCCTGACTTTC
CASRVAGANGLTF
>TRBV28|13|few|.|TRBJ1-2
TGTGCCAGCACTTTGGACAGTAACTATGGCTACACCTTC
CASTLDSNYGYTF
>TRBV6-1|14|.|.|TRBJ1-1
TGTGCCAGCAGACGGTATCTTATGAACACTGAAGCTTTCTTT
CASRRYLMNTEAFF
>TRBV7-2|14|.|TRBD1|TRBJ2-3
TGTGCCAGCAGCTTAAGTCGGACAGGGGATACGCAGTATTTT
CASSLSRTGDTQYF
>TRBV27|22|.|TRBD1|TRBJ1-4
TGTGCCAACAGTTTATGGGGCCCGGGACAGGGGCGGCGGAGTAGGACTAATGAAAAACTGTTTTTT
CANSLWGPGQGRRSRTNEKLFF
>TRBV2|14|.|TRBD2|TRBJ2-7
TGTGCCAGCAGTGAACAGCGGGACTCCTACGAGCAGTACTTC
CASSEQRDSYEQYF
>TRBV4-2|15|.|TRBD1|TRBJ2-7
TGTGCCAGCAGCCAAGAAGGTCGGGACAGCTACGAGCAGTACTTC
CASSQEGRDSYEQYF
>TRBV6-1|15|.|TRBD2|TRBJ2-1
TGTGCCAGCAGTGAAGGGCCTAGCGGGAGGAATGAGCAGTTCTTC
CASSEGPSGRNEQFF
>TRBV15|18|few|TRBD1|TRBJ2-1
TGTGCCACCAGCAGAGAGGGGGATGGACAGGGGGCGCGAGGAGAGCAGTTCTTC
CATSREGDGQGARGEQFF
>TRBV6-1|15|.|.|TRBJ2-7
TGTGCCAGCAGTGAAGAGCCCGGGGATATCTACGAGCAGTACTTC
CASSEEPGDIYEQYF
>TRBV6-5|14|.|.|TRBJ2-3
TGTGCCAGCAGTTACGGACATACGACAGATACGCAGTATTTT
CASSYGHTTDTQYF
>TRBV5-1|15|.|TRBD1|TRBJ1-6
TGCGCCAGCAGCCACGGGACAGGGGATGGTTCACCCCTCCACTTT
CASSHGTGDGSPLHF
>TRBV5-1|16|.|TRBD2|TRBJ2-1
TGCGCCAGCAGCTGGGCCGGGACTAGCGGGTACAATGAGCAGTTCTTC
CASSWAGTSGYNEQFF